A single sample gave rise to the 18 T cell receptor beta chains below, sequenced in a study of OX40 agonist ivuxolimab in advanced cancers. To prepare the library, the immunoSEQ multiplex PCR assay was applied. This immuneACCESS table, as held by TCRdb, lists in-frame sequences with V and J called but not all clones. Of the missing ones, under half trace to an unresolved V gene in checked studies; the others have no known cause. A total of roughly 20,000 clones appear in this sample, around 80% of them only once. More than 9.5% of the sample is taken by the ten largest. The sample was CD4+ or CD8+ T cells sorted from blood, taken in a trial of the OX40 agonist ivuxolimab. The receptors stem from an adult with an advanced solid tumor such as melanoma, head and neck, liver or kidney cancer.

This clone has only one observation. This sequence joins TRBV29-1 and TRBJ2-1; the D gene is possibly TRBD1 (5 bases). Germline V gives CDR1 SQVTM, CDR2 ANQGSEA. V was clipped by 8 bases and J by 1 base, with 9 bases between them. The CDR3 spans 12 residues. The CDR3 DNA is TGCAGCACGGACAATTCCTACAATGAGCAGTTCTTC. Translation gives CSTDNSYNEQFF.

Only a few counts were recorded for this clone. The chain combines TRBV5-6 with TRBJ2-3, with 11 bases that match TRBD2. Germline V lookup: CDR1 SGHDT, CDR2 YYEEEE. The CDR3 is 18 amino acids. With 0 bases clipped from V and 5 bases from J, the junction kept 11 bases outside the gene matches. The CDR3 reads CASSLVSWTSGYQDTQYF. The DNA of the CDR3 is TGTGCCAGCAGCTTGGTATCCTGGACTAGCGGGTACCAAGATACGCAGTATTTT.

The chain links TRBV5-4 to TRBJ1-2; perhaps TRBD1 as D (5 bases). This CDR3 region has 14 residues. With 1 base removed from V and 6 bases from J, the gap between germline ends came to 13 bases. Germline CDR1 SGHNT, CDR2 YYREEE (reference sequence). The CDR3 loop reads CASSLSGTRDGYTF. CDR3 sequence (DNA): TGTGCCAGCAGCTTGAGCGGGACTCGGGATGGCTACACCTTC.

The chain couples TRBV2 to TRBJ1-3; 7 bases map to TRBD1. J lost 4 bases, V lost 4 bases, and 7 bases had no gene match. This CDR3 spans 15 amino acids. Germline CDR1 SNHLY, CDR2 FYNNEI. CDR3 bases: TGTGCCAGCAGTGTAGGAGGGGGCTCAGGAAACACCATATATTTT. It specifies CASSVGGGSGNTIYF.

The V and J genes are TRBV7-9 and TRBJ2-3, with a weak D call TRBD2 (6 bases). The V end was cut by 6 bases, the J end by 5 bases, with 12 bases between. The CDR3 spans 13 residues. Germline CDR1 reads SEHNR; CDR2 reads FQNEAQ (reference sequence). CDR3 DNA sequence: TGTGCCAGCAGTCCATGGCGGGAAGATACGCAGTATTTT. It encodes CASSPWREDTQYF.

The V gene is TRBV4-1, the J gene TRBJ1-5; D is ambiguous. Deletions cut 3 bases from V and 1 base from J, with 4 bases between. Germline CDR1 reads MGHRA; CDR2 reads YSYEKL. CDR3 length: 13 residues. The CDR3 region is CASSQGSNQPQHF. For the CDR3, the DNA is TGCGCCAGCAGCCAGGGAAGCAATCAGCCCCAGCATTTT.

For this clone: This may be a read error, as it is one base from a much larger clone. The genes are TRBV29-1 and TRBJ2-7; no clear D gene. Between the trimmed V and J ends, which lost 2 bases and 0 bases, there was a span of 11 bases. Germline loops: CDR1 SQVTM, CDR2 ANQGSEA. CDR3 length: 14 amino acids. CDR3 sequence: CSVETEWGSYEQYF. CDR3 nucleotides: TGCAGCGTTGAAACCGAATGGGGCTCCTACGAGCAGTACTTC.

The chain uses TRBV27 and TRBJ1-2; 7 nucleotides agree with TRBD1. CDR3 size: 14 residues. The germline CDR1 and CDR2 sequences are MNHEY and SMNVEV (reference sequence). With V trimmed by 5 bases and J by 5 bases, 8 bases remained unmatched. The CDR3 reads CASSHTGDSYGYTF. The CDR3 bases are TGTGCCAGCAGTCACACAGGGGACTCGTATGGCTACACCTTC.

The chain carries TRBV30 and TRBJ2-7, with D possibly being TRBD1 or TRBD2 (6 bases each). The CDR3 is 12 amino acids. Germline V gives CDR1 GTSNPN, CDR2 SVGIG (reference sequence). CDR3 DNA sequence: TGTGCGAGCAAGGGGGGACCCTACGAGCAGTACTTC. This codes for CASKGGPYEQYF. Complete variable domain (other parts from reference TRBV30 and TRBJ2-7): SQTIHQWPATLVQPVGSPLSLECTVEGTSNPNLYWYRQAAGRGLQLLFYSVGIGQISSEVPQNLSASRPQDRQFILSSKKLLLSDSGFYLCASKGGPYEQYFGPGTRLTVT.

The chain carries TRBV5-1 and TRBJ1-2, with TRBD1 matching 7 bases. Unmatched junction bases numbered 7, after V lost 0 bases and J lost 5 bases. This CDR3 comprises 15 residues. Germline lookup yields CDR1 SGHRS and CDR2 YFSETQ. The CDR3 spells CASSLGQGRLYGYTF. The CDR3, as DNA: TGCGCCAGCAGCTTGGGACAGGGCCGGCTTTATGGCTACACCTTC. Together with reference TRBV5-1 and TRBJ1-2, the CDR3 gives the full variable domain: KAGVTQTPRYLIKTRGQQVTLSCSPISGHRSVSWYQQTPGQGLQFLFEYFSETQRNKGNFPGRFSGRQFSNSRSEMNVSTLELGDSALYLCASSLGQGRLYGYTFGSGTRLTVV.

The rearrangement joins TRBV9 to TRBJ2-2; D unclear. Germline-derived CDR1 and CDR2 are SGDLS and YYNGEE. V lost 1 base to trimming and J lost 0 bases, with 13 bases between them. The CDR3 is made up of 17 amino acids. The CDR3 bases are TGTGCCAGCAGCGTATGGGGTGCTACAGCGAACACCGGGGAGCTGTTTTTT. It encodes CASSVWGATANTGELFF.

The count of this clone is one. The V gene is TRBV5-4, the J gene TRBJ1-1, with D possibly being TRBD1 (5 bases). The CDR3 is 15 amino acids. The germline V gene has CDR1 SGHNT and CDR2 YYREEE (reference sequence). V lost 9 bases and J 6 bases, leaving 24 bases between the germline ends. CDR3 in DNA: TGTGCCACCCGCACGTGGGCAGGGCCGGAAGCTGAAGCTTTCTTT. Its protein product is CATRTWAGPEAEAFF.

This clone has more than one count but fewer than ten. The chain has TRBV4-2 and TRBJ1-1, with 8 bases fitting TRBD1. Looked up from germline, CDR1 is LGHNA and CDR2 is YNFKEQ. J gave up 5 bases and V 4 bases, and 6 bases lay outside the gene matches. There are 14 residues in the CDR3. The CDR3 here is CASSPGGDWTEAFF. The CDR3 DNA follows: TGTGCCAGCAGCCCAGGGGGCGACTGGACTGAAGCTTTCTTT.

The chain joins TRBV19 to TRBJ2-5, with a possible D match to TRBD2 (5 bases). Germline CDR1 LNHDA, CDR2 SQIVND (reference sequence). Trimming stripped 10 bases from V and 5 bases from J, with 11 bases between. The CDR3 runs 11 residues. The CDR3 loop reads CATAWEETQYF. The CDR3 region has the DNA TGTGCCACCGCATGGGAGGAGACCCAGTACTTC.

The chain is built from TRBV29-1 and TRBJ1-2; D uncertain. CDR3 length equals 11 residues. The V gene's germline CDR1 is SQVTM and CDR2 ANQGSEA. The V gene lost 4 bases and the J gene lost 10 bases, with 13 bases spanning the gap. The CDR3 bases are TGCAGCGTTGTATTTCTCGGGGACTACACCTTC. Protein product: CSVVFLGDYTF.

This chain joins TRBV28 and TRBJ2-5, with TRBD1 matching over 9 bases. V lost 5 bases to trimming and J lost 7 bases; unmatched junction nucleotides: 8. From germline, CDR1 is MDHEN and CDR2 SYDVKM. The CDR3 consists of 14 residues. CDR3 protein: CASSPGTGLGTQYF. In DNA form, the CDR3 reads TGTGCCAGCAGTCCCGGGACAGGGCTAGGGACCCAGTACTTC.

The chain couples TRBV28 to TRBJ2-3; TRBD1 agrees at 8 bases. V was pared by 5 bases and J by 2 bases, with 9 bases of the junction left unmatched. The germline CDR1 and CDR2 sequences are MDHEN and SYDVKM. This CDR3 spans 16 amino acids. CDR3 nucleotide sequence: TGTGCCAGCAGTACATTTCGGACAGGGAACACAGATACGCAGTATTTT. This translates into CASSTFRTGNTDTQYF.

The genes are TRBV5-1 and TRBJ1-5, with D maybe TRBD1 (6 bases). Trimming removed 4 bases from V and 3 bases from J, with 11 bases in between. The CDR3 sequence is 14 residues long. CDR1 SGHRS and CDR2 YFSETQ come from the germline V gene. CDR3 nucleotide sequence: TGCGCCAGCAGCCTGGACAGCTACAATCAGCCCCAGCATTTT. Protein: CASSLDSYNQPQHF.